These 27 T cell receptor beta chains were all obtained from the same sample, sequenced in a study of T cells after yellow fever vaccination. Each CDR3 protein gets one entry after TCRdb re-called the 5' RACE reads with MiXCR. The table shows hundreds of thousands of distinct CDR3 sequences, with about 8.7% occurring only once. The sequenced sample was PBMCs, obtained on the day of the first yellow fever vaccination. Source of these receptors: a man aged 18-30 years who received the YFV17D yellow fever vaccine.

This sequence joins TRBV12-3 or TRBV12-4 and TRBJ2-3; D gene uncertain. V was shortened by 6 bases and J by 2 bases, with 9 bases between the two germline ends. CDR3 size: 13 residues. The CDR3 loop reads CASSPVVTDTQYF. CDR3 in DNA: TGTGCCAGCAGCCCTGTAGTCACAGATACGCAGTATTTT.

The J gene is TRBJ2-3, the V gene TRBV24-1; possibly TRBD1 for D (5 bases). Germline-derived CDR1 and CDR2 are KGHDR and SFDVKD. The CDR3 loop spans 15 amino acids. Trimming left V 4 bases short and J 3 bases short, with 13 bases between. The CDR3 nucleotides are TGTGCCACCAGTGAGGGGCGGAGATGGACAGATACGCAGTATTTT. Translation gives CATSEGRRWTDTQYF.

Ten or more counts support this clonotype. The rearrangement links TRBV7-9 to TRBJ1-2; D unclear. The CDR3 sequence is 13 residues long. V lost 5 bases and J 0 bases, leaving 7 bases between the germline ends. CDR1 and CDR2 (germline): SEHNR, FQNEAQ (reference sequence). CDR3 nucleotide sequence: TGTGCCAGCAGCCGTCTCCCTAACTATGGCTACACCTTC. It specifies CASSRLPNYGYTF. Based on the CDR3 plus reference TRBV7-9 and TRBJ1-2, the full variable domain is DTGVSQNPRHKITKRGQNVTFRCDPISEHNRLYWYRQTLGQGPEFLTYFQNEAQLEKSRLLSDRFSAERPKGSFSTLEIQRTEQGDSAMYLCASSRLPNYGYTFGSGTRLTVV.

In this sample, this clonotype turned up a few times. The chain uses TRBV20-1 and TRBJ1-2; 10 bases match TRBD1. This CDR3 spans 13 amino acids. Trimming took 5 bases from V and 8 from J; bases not matched to a gene: 8. The V gene's germline CDR1 is DFQATT and CDR2 SNEGSKA (reference sequence). The CDR3 region has the DNA TGCAGTGCTGGGAAGGGACAGGGGACGGGCTACACCTTC. This codes for CSAGKGQGTGYTF.

This clonotype was observed a few times. The rearrangement links TRBV6-1 to TRBJ2-2; 7 bases line up with TRBD2. The germline V gene has CDR1 MNHNS and CDR2 SASEGT. J gave up 3 bases and V 9 bases, and 16 bases lay outside the gene matches. This CDR3 spans 17 amino acids. The DNA for the CDR3 is TGTGCCAGTCGACTAGCCTTAGATTGGGCCCACACCGGGGAGCTGTTTTTT. This sequence encodes CASRLALDWAHTGELFF.

This clonotype was detected only a few times. The chain joins TRBV5-4 to TRBJ1-2; weak D call: TRBD1 (6 bases). The CDR3 spans 16 residues. Germline V gives CDR1 SGHNT, CDR2 YYREEE (reference sequence). The V end lost 6 bases, the J end lost 2 bases, and 20 bases lay between the germline ends. The CDR3: CASKRGGVEPNYGYTF. In nucleotides, the CDR3 is TGTGCCAGCAAAAGGGGGGGCGTGGAGCCCAACTATGGCTACACCTTC.

This clonotype was seen many times. The chain recombines TRBV20-1 with TRBJ2-2, with no clear D. Germline loops: CDR1 DFQATT, CDR2 SNEGSKA (reference sequence). The CDR3 sequence is 12 residues long. Trimming took off 3 bases at V and 6 bases at J, with 8 bases between the two ends. The CDR3 here is CSASPGSGELFF. The CDR3, as DNA: TGCAGTGCTAGTCCCGGGTCCGGGGAGCTGTTTTTT.

This clonotype has a handful of counts. This rearrangement joins TRBV27 to TRBJ2-7; D is perhaps TRBD1 or TRBD2 (5 bases each). The CDR3 totals 13 residues. CDR1 is MNHEY and CDR2 is SMNVEV in the germline V gene (reference sequence). The V end lost 9 bases, the J end lost 7 bases, and 19 bases lay between the germline ends. The DNA of the CDR3 is TGTGCCAGTAAAGGGACCGTTCGTGGGGAGCAGTACTTC. This translates into CASKGTVRGEQYF.

The genes are TRBV4-2 and TRBJ1-2, with D possibly matching TRBD1 (6 bases). The CDR3 runs 18 residues. The V gene lost 1 base and the J gene lost 4 bases, with 22 bases spanning the gap. The germline V gene encodes CDR1 LGHNA and CDR2 YNFKEQ. DNA for the CDR3: TGTGCCAGCAGCCAAGGGGGGCACTCGGGAGCCGTGGGCTATGGCTACACCTTC. This translates into CASSQGGHSGAVGYGYTF.

Notes on this clonotype: The germline gene is not matched at one end of the junction; a read error may be the cause. CDR3 protein: CASSLILRGDTVGIF. In DNA form, the CDR3 reads TGTGCCAGCAGCTTAATCCTTCGTGGGGACACGGTGGGTATCTTT. The chain combines TRBV7-2 with TRBJ1-1; D possibly corresponds to TRBD1 (6 bases). The germline V gene encodes CDR1 SGHTA and CDR2 FQGNSA. CDR3 length: 15 residues.

J is TRBJ1-4 and V is TRBV30; D is ambiguous. Deletions cut 2 bases from V and 7 bases from J, with 11 bases between. From germline, CDR1 is GTSNPN and CDR2 SVGIG (reference sequence). The length of the CDR3 is 13 residues. The CDR3 nucleotides are TGTGCCTGGAGTCCCGGAGTGTTTGAAAAACTGTTTTTT. This encodes CAWSPGVFEKLFF.

This clonotype has a handful of counts. V usage is TRBV24-1 and J usage is TRBJ2-3; no clear D. The V end lost 3 bases, the J end lost 0 bases, and 18 bases lay between the germline ends. CDR1 and CDR2 (germline): KGHDR, SFDVKD. This CDR3 region has 18 residues. CDR3 residues: CATSDSRISTTSTDTQYF. CDR3 in DNA: TGTGCCACCAGTGATAGCCGAATTTCAACTACTAGCACAGATACGCAGTATTTT.

This clonotype was detected only a few times. CDR3 region: CASSRTVGSGELFF. The CDR3 DNA follows: TGTGCCAGCAGTAGGACAGTAGGGTCCGGGGAGCTGTTTTTT. The chain uses TRBV12-3 or TRBV12-4 and TRBJ2-2; tentative D call: TRBD1 (6 bases). V was pared by 5 bases and J by 6 bases, with 13 bases between. This CDR3 spans 14 amino acids.

The sample holds a few counts of this clonotype. The chain is built from TRBV6-2 or TRBV6-3 and TRBJ2-7, with 7 bases matching TRBD1. Losses at the gene ends were 6 bases for V and 7 bases for J; bases not matched to a gene: 15. Germline CDR1 is MNHEY and CDR2 is SVGEGT. CDR3 length: 15 amino acids. The CDR3 spells CASSFTTGQLREQYV. CDR3 in DNA: TGTGCCAGCAGCTTCACGACGGGACAGCTTCGGGAGCAGTACGTC.

The sample holds many counts of this clonotype. Written as DNA, the CDR3 is TGTGCCAGCAGTTTACAGGGAAGGAACATTCAGTACTTC. Translating it yields CASSLQGRNIQYF. The chain has TRBV12-3 or TRBV12-4 and TRBJ2-4; TRBD1 might be the D (5 bases). The CDR3 consists of 13 residues. V lost 2 bases and J 7 bases, leaving 9 bases between the germline ends.

This clonotype was counted between two and nine times. The chain recombines TRBV5-5 with TRBJ1-2; D gene uncertain. The V gene lost 0 bases and the J gene lost 12 bases, with 15 bases spanning the gap. From germline, CDR1 is SGHKS and CDR2 YYEKEE (reference sequence). The CDR3 loop spans 13 amino acids. CDR3 amino acids: CASSLAGDPAHTF. CDR3 sequence (DNA): TGTGCCAGCAGCTTGGCCGGCGACCCGGCTCACACCTTC.

This clonotype was seen a few times. The rearrangement uses TRBV12-3 or TRBV12-4 and TRBJ1-4; no firm D call. This CDR3 spans 14 amino acids. Trimming left V 5 bases short and J 7 bases short, with 14 bases between. The CDR3 DNA reads as TGTGCCAGCAGTCCCTGGGCCCCGGGTGAAAAACTGTTTTTT. Protein sequence: CASSPWAPGEKLFF.

This clonotype occurred many times. The CDR3: CSARGGYEQFF. The CDR3 DNA reads TGCAGTGCTAGAGGAGGCTATGAGCAGTTCTTC. The rearrangement uses TRBV20-1 and TRBJ2-1; D is unclear. V was trimmed by 1 base and J by 8 bases, leaving 6 bases between them. Germline-derived CDR1 and CDR2 are DFQATT and SNEGSKA (reference sequence). This CDR3 region has 11 residues.

This clonotype showed up just a few times. The chain employs TRBV20-1 and TRBJ1-5; no firm D call. The CDR3 covers 14 residues. Trimming took 3 bases from V and 2 from J, leaving 11 bases between them. CDR1 is DFQATT, CDR2 SNEGSKA, per germline (reference sequence). DNA of the CDR3: TGCAGTGCTAGGGTCGGTGGAGGCAATCAGCCCCAGCATTTT. This sequence encodes CSARVGGGNQPQHF.

This clonotype appeared many times. V gene TRBV12-3 or TRBV12-4 combines with J gene TRBJ2-3; D remains unclear. Trimming stripped 0 bases from V and 0 bases from J, with 10 bases between. This CDR3 contains 16 residues. The CDR3 DNA follows: TGTGCCAGCAGTTTAGCTGTCGGATCTAGCACAGATACGCAGTATTTT. Its translation is CASSLAVGSSTDTQYF.

The chain combines TRBV7-2 with TRBJ1-2, with D maybe TRBD1 (5 bases). The CDR3 covers 15 residues. CDR1 SGHTA and CDR2 FQGNSA come from the germline V gene. Trimming removed 0 bases from V and 4 bases from J, with 12 bases in between. The DNA of the CDR3 is TGTGCCAGCAGCTTAGCGCAGGGTTGGGGCTATGGCTACACCTTC. This translates into CASSLAQGWGYGYTF.

This chain links TRBV20-1 with TRBJ1-3; D unresolved. Germline V CDR1 and CDR2: DFQATT, SNEGSKA (reference sequence). V lost 0 bases to trimming and J lost 4 bases, with 10 bases between them. This CDR3 region has 14 residues. The CDR3 is CSARDLSPGNTIYF. In DNA form, the CDR3 reads TGCAGTGCTAGAGATCTCTCACCGGGAAACACCATATATTTT.

There are many counts of this clonotype. J is TRBJ1-2 and V is TRBV6-5, with D hard to call. In germline, CDR1 is MNHEY, CDR2 SVGAGI. The CDR3 contains 14 residues. V lost 2 bases and J lost 2, with 9 bases in between. The CDR3 nucleotides are TGTGCCAGCAGTTACCGGCAGGAGAACTATGGCTACACCTTC. It yields the protein CASSYRQENYGYTF.

This chain joins TRBV10-3 and TRBJ2-1; D is unclear. CDR1 and CDR2 (germline): ENHRY, SYGVKD. The CDR3 loop spans 13 amino acids. Trimming cost V 4 bases and J 8 bases, with 12 bases left between them. CDR3 in DNA: TGTGCCATCAGTGGCCCTAATTGGGATGAGCAGTTCTTC. Amino acid sequence: CAISGPNWDEQFF.

In this sample, this clonotype turned up a few times. The CDR3 bases are TGTGCCAGCAGTTACTCGTTTTTACCGGGACATTCGGTCGGCAATCAGCCCCAGCATTTT. It is translated as CASSYSFLPGHSVGNQPQHF. The rearrangement links TRBV6-2 or TRBV6-3 to TRBJ1-5; D possibly corresponds to TRBD1 (6 bases). The CDR3 is made up of 20 amino acids. V lost 0 bases to trimming and J lost 2 bases, with 23 bases between them. Germline CDR1 is MNHEY and CDR2 is SVGEGT.

At least ten counts were recorded for this clonotype. The V and J genes are TRBV5-1 and TRBJ2-1, with 11 bases aligning to TRBD2. Looked up from germline, CDR1 is SGHRS and CDR2 is YFSETQ. The CDR3 extends over 15 amino acids. Trimming at V came to 2 bases and at J to 7 bases, leaving 5 bases not matched to a gene. CDR3 amino acids: CASSFGSGGANEQFF. The CDR3 DNA follows: TGCGCCAGCAGCTTCGGTAGCGGGGGGGCGAATGAGCAGTTCTTC.

This clonotype has only a few counts. This rearrangement joins TRBV27 to TRBJ1-6; possible D gene TRBD1, 5 bases. Germline V gene data show CDR1 as MNHEY and CDR2 as SMNVEV (reference sequence). Trimming cost V 2 bases and J 0 bases, with 8 bases left between them. The CDR3 is made up of 16 amino acids. Written as DNA, the CDR3 is TGTGCCAGCAGTTTAGGGACTAGCTCCTATAATTCACCCCTCCACTTT. Translation: CASSLGTSSYNSPLHF.